One and the same sample provided the 10 T cell receptor beta chains below, sequenced in a study of human T cells and chemical hapten exposure. The time point denotes: patch test 1, 2 weeks after DPC sensitization. Treatment defined: therapeutic diphenylcyclopropenone sensitization with weekly scalp DPC. TCRdb processed the RACE reads anew with MiXCR; each CDR3 protein has one entry. The sample lists 370,000 or so distinct CDR3 sequences; around 5% were seen once. The sample here was whole blood, taken in connection with sensitization to the hapten diphenylcyclopropenone (DPC). The source is a woman aged 45 to 65 with alopecia areata. Some clones in this sample may be carry-over from other donors' samples.

There are many counts of this clonotype. This sequence joins TRBV5-1 and TRBJ2-1; TRBD1 is a possible D gene (6 bases). Trimming removed 0 bases at V and 6 bases at J, with 13 bases between. The germline V gene has CDR1 SGHRS and CDR2 YFSETQ. There are 15 residues in the CDR3. The CDR3 loop is CASSLALGQFNEQFF. CDR3 coding DNA: TGCGCCAGCAGCTTGGCCTTGGGACAATTCAATGAGCAGTTCTTC. Complete variable domain (other parts from reference TRBV5-1 and TRBJ2-1): KAGVTQTPRYLIKTRGQQVTLSCSPISGHRSVSWYQQTPGQGLQFLFEYFSETQRNKGNFPGRFSGRQFSNSRSEMNVSTLELGDSALYLCASSLALGQFNEQFFGPGTRLTVL.

J is TRBJ2-7 and V is TRBV20-1; D unclear. V lost 1 base, J lost 3 bases, and 10 bases lay in between. Looked up from germline, CDR1 is DFQATT and CDR2 is SNEGSKA (reference sequence). This CDR3 contains 13 residues. For the CDR3, the DNA is TGCAGTGCTAGAGCATCCGGATTCTACGAGCAGTACTTC. This codes for CSARASGFYEQYF.

This clonotype has a count of ten or more. The chain employs TRBV5-4 and TRBJ2-7, with D possibly TRBD1 on 6 matching bases. Germline CDR1 SGHNT, CDR2 YYREEE (reference sequence). Trimming removed 4 bases at V and 0 bases at J, with 14 bases between. CDR3 length equals 15 residues. This chain's CDR3 is CASSPEQGLSYEQYF. In DNA form, the CDR3 reads TGTGCCAGCAGCCCCGAACAGGGCCTCTCCTACGAGCAGTACTTC.

CDR3 DNA sequence: TGTGCCAGCAGCCAGGGACCCCGGCGGACTGAAGCTTTCTTT. Translation: CASSQGPRRTEAFF. The chain links TRBV3-1 to TRBJ1-1; tentatively, D is TRBD1 (5 bases). The V and J ends lost 3 bases and 5 bases respectively, with 13 bases between them. The germline gives CDR1 LGHDT, CDR2 YNNKEL (reference sequence). The length of the CDR3 is 14 residues.

This clonotype was seen a few times. The chain uses TRBV12-3 or TRBV12-4 and TRBJ2-1; possibly TRBD1 for D (6 bases). V was clipped by 3 bases and J by 7 bases, with 13 bases between them. The CDR3 is made up of 14 amino acids. The CDR3 region has the DNA TGTGCCAGCAGTTTTAGGCAGGGGCAAAATGAGCAGTTCTTC. Encoded protein: CASSFRQGQNEQFF.

Many counts were recorded for this clonotype. The V gene is TRBV7-3, the J gene TRBJ2-2; D remains ambiguous. Germline V CDR1 and CDR2: SGHTA, FQGTGA. This CDR3 region has 13 residues. The V end was cut by 10 bases, the J end by 0 bases, with 9 bases between. In DNA, the CDR3 is TGTGCCACTGGCCCCGCGAACACCGGGGAGCTGTTTTTT. It specifies CATGPANTGELFF.

Many counts were recorded for this clonotype. This sequence joins TRBV12-3 or TRBV12-4 and TRBJ2-6; 7 nucleotides agree with TRBD1. The CDR3 spans 17 residues. Losses at the gene ends were 1 base for V and 0 bases for J; bases not matched to a gene: 3. The DNA of the CDR3 is TGTGCCAGCAGTTTAGGACAGGGCGCCTCTGGGGCCAACGTCCTGACTTTC. Translation gives CASSLGQGASGANVLTF.

This clonotype showed up many times. This chain joins TRBV27 and TRBJ1-6, with D perhaps matching TRBD1 (5 bases). Germline V CDR1 and CDR2: MNHEY, SMNVEV (reference sequence). V was clipped by 3 bases and J by 7 bases, with 19 bases between them. The CDR3 has 17 residues. The CDR3 coding sequence is TGTGCCAGCAGTTTTCTCAAATCAGGGTTTCGCAATTCACCCCTCCACTTT. Translation gives CASSFLKSGFRNSPLHF.

The chain couples TRBV2 to TRBJ2-1; TRBD2 aligns across 10 bases. The V gene end was trimmed by 1 base and the J gene end by 8 bases; junction bases not matched to a gene: 17. Germline values: CDR1 SNHLY, CDR2 FYNNEI. CDR3 length: 19 amino acids. CDR3 coding DNA: TGTGCCAGCAGTGAAGAGCCCAGCGGGAGGGCCTTAGTTGAAGATGAGCAGTTCTTC. Translation gives CASSEEPSGRALVEDEQFF. The full variable domain, rest sourced from reference TRBV2 and TRBJ2-1, is EPEVTQTPSHQVTQMGQEVILRCVPISNHLYFYWYRQILGQKVEFLVSFYNNEISEKSEIFDDQFSVERPDGSNFTLKIRSTKLEDSAMYFCASSEEPSGRALVEDEQFFGPGTRLTVL.

The chain couples TRBV10-1 to TRBJ2-3, with 8 bases identical to TRBD2. The germline V gene has CDR1 WNHNN and CDR2 SYGVQD (reference sequence). With V trimmed by 6 bases and J by 4 bases, 9 bases remained unmatched. This CDR3 comprises 15 residues. CDR3 residues: CASSHFAGGPDTQYF. For the CDR3, the DNA is TGCGCCAGCAGCCACTTTGCGGGAGGTCCAGATACGCAGTATTTT.